This TCR beta chain was identified during a study of shared clonotypes between healthy human individuals. Study context: CD8 memory received one plate per donor, CD8 naive two, CD4 memory three and CD4 naive three.

Clones were read by immunoSEQ multiplex PCR, and TCRdb kept only the in-frame ones, dropping some. Of over 2,000,000 clones in the sample, roughly 93% were seen once. CDR1 is LNHDA and CDR2 is SQIVND in the germline V gene (reference sequence). This CDR3 is 14 amino acids long. The V and J ends lost 2 bases and 0 bases respectively, with 7 bases between them. Cells designated naive CD8 were CD45RO-negative and were positively selected for CCR7, with terminally differentiated effector memory CD45RA+ cells excluded. The chain employs TRBV19 and TRBJ1-2; D call uncertain. This TCR derives from a man between 18 and 35 years old in good health. Some clones in this sample may be carry-over from other donors' samples. Sequencing was done on a sample of naive CD8+ T cells from PBMCs. The CDR3, as DNA: TGTGCCAGTAGTATACAAGGGACTAACTATGGCTACACCTTC. It codes for CASSIQGTNYGYTF. Drawing the rest from reference TRBV19 and TRBJ1-2, the complete variable domain is DGGITQSPKYLFRKEGQNVTLSCEQNLNHDAMYWYRQDPGQGLRLIYYSQIVNDFQKGDIAEGYSVSREKKESFPLTVTSAQKNPTAFYLCASSIQGTNYGYTFGSGTRLTVV.